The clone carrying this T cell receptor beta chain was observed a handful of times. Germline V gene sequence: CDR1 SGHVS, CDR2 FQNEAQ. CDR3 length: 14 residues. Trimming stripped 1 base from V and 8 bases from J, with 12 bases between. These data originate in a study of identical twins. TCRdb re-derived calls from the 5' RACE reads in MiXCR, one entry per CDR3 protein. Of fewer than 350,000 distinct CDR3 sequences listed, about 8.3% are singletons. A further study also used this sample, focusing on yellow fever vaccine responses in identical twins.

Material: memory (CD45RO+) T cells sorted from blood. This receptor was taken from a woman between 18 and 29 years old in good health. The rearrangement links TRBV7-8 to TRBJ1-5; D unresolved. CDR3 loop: CASSLEAQQEPQHF. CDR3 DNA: TGTGCCAGCAGCTTAGAAGCCCAGCAGGAGCCCCAGCATTTT.